This T cell receptor (beta chain) was retrieved from a study of CD8 T cells in Susac syndrome. cDNA came from about 0.46 to 1 ug RNA primed by random hexamers. An immunoSEQ multiplex PCR generated amplified TCR beta CDR3 products spanning 54 Vbeta and 13 Jbeta. TCRdb called the immunoSEQ multiplex PCR reads again in MiXCR, with one record for every CDR3 protein. The sample carries about 130,000 distinct CDR3 sequences, around 94% recorded once. In the case of this clonotype: Its antigen remains unidentified.

CDR3 length: 15 residues. V dropped 6 bases and J dropped 1; count of bases not matched to a gene: 7. Germline CDR1 is MNHNY and CDR2 is SVGAGI (reference sequence). Study-wide results and caveats: It was acknowledged by the study that relatively few individuals were included in its TCR sequencing and HLA analysis.

The sample was CD4+ T cells from PBMCs. This clonotype was sampled from a human donor in good health. The chain joins TRBV6-6 to TRBJ2-3; TRBD2 matches at 7 bases. The CDR3 region has the DNA TGTGCCAGCAGAACCGCGCGGGAGCGCACAGATACGCAGTATTTT. It is translated as CASRTARERTDTQYF.